A selection of T cell receptor beta chains follows, all from one sample in a study of blood T cell repertoires in COVID-19. Sequencing was performed with immunoSEQ multiplex PCR; in TCRdb, only in-frame clones are kept and a portion is missing. The sample holds about 82,000 clones, roughly 80% seen once. Sequencing used peripheral blood. Receptor source: a woman between 35 and 50 years old with active or convalescent COVID-19. Each CDR3 is given with its conserved first and last residue. Fields, in order: clone size, CDR3 length, J gene, V gene, D gene, CDR3 DNA, CDR3 protein. A D gene is named only where the DNA matches it firmly. The size entry is marked missing in some rows and otherwise reads once, few, many or a size class.

abundance: NA
len: 15
j_gene: TRBJ1-5
v_gene: TRBV28
d_gene: NA
CDR3nt: TGTGCCAGCAGCTCTACGGGACTTAAAGATCAGCCCCAGCATTTT
CDR3aa: CASSSTGLKDQPQHF

abundance: NA
len: 14
j_gene: TRBJ1-5
v_gene: TRBV7-9
d_gene: NA
CDR3nt: TGTGCCAGCAGCTTTTCGGCAGGGAATCAGCCCCAGCATTTT
CDR3aa: CASSFSAGNQPQHF

abundance: NA
len: 16
j_gene: TRBJ1-6
v_gene: TRBV11-2
d_gene: NA
CDR3nt: TGTGCCAGCAGCTCCTTGGGGAGGGGCGGCAATTCACCCCTCCACTTT
CDR3aa: CASSSLGRGGNSPLHF

abundance: NA
len: 12
j_gene: TRBJ1-2
v_gene: TRBV29-1
d_gene: NA
CDR3nt: TGCAGCGTTGTGTCTCAGGGATATGGCTACACCTTC
CDR3aa: CSVVSQGYGYTF

abundance: NA
len: 15
j_gene: TRBJ2-7
v_gene: TRBV7-2
d_gene: NA
CDR3nt: TGTGCCAGCAGCTTAGGGATGGGACTGCAGAACGAGCAGTACTTC
CDR3aa: CASSLGMGLQNEQYF

abundance: NA
len: 14
j_gene: TRBJ2-7
v_gene: TRBV7-9
d_gene: NA
CDR3nt: TGTGCCAGCAGCTTAGCGGACAGTCCCTACGAGCAGTACTTC
CDR3aa: CASSLADSPYEQYF

abundance: NA
len: 15
j_gene: TRBJ2-2
v_gene: TRBV19
d_gene: NA
CDR3nt: TGTGCCAGTAGTTGGAGCCAAACAAATACCGGGGAGCTGTTTTTT
CDR3aa: CASSWSQTNTGELFF

abundance: NA
len: 15
j_gene: TRBJ2-7
v_gene: TRBV4-3
d_gene: TRBD1
CDR3nt: TGCGCCAGCAGCCAAGTCCCACAGGGGGCCTACGAGCAGTACTTC
CDR3aa: CASSQVPQGAYEQYF

abundance: NA
len: 16
j_gene: TRBJ2-7
v_gene: TRBV7-9
d_gene: NA
CDR3nt: TGTGCCAGCAGCTCCGGTCGATCCGGGAGAGCCTACGAGCAGTACTTC
CDR3aa: CASSSGRSGRAYEQYF

abundance: NA
len: 19
j_gene: TRBJ2-6
v_gene: TRBV4-1
d_gene: NA
CDR3nt: TGCGCCAGCAGCCAAGTCGGGGGTACCAAGGGCAGAGGGGCCAACGTCCTGACTTTC
CDR3aa: CASSQVGGTKGRGANVLTF

abundance: NA
len: 16
j_gene: TRBJ1-2
v_gene: TRBV6-6
d_gene: TRBD1
CDR3nt: TGTGCCAGCAGTCCTCCAGGGACAGGGAGGGCATATGGCTACACCTTC
CDR3aa: CASSPPGTGRAYGYTF

abundance: NA
len: 14
j_gene: TRBJ2-1
v_gene: TRBV7-9
d_gene: NA
CDR3nt: TGTGCCAGCAGCTTAGTGAGGTCGTCCCAAGAGCAGTTCTTC
CDR3aa: CASSLVRSSQEQFF

abundance: NA
len: 14
j_gene: TRBJ2-1
v_gene: TRBV14
d_gene: NA
CDR3nt: TGTGCCAGCAGCCAAGGGAGCTCCTACAATGAGCAGTTCTTC
CDR3aa: CASSQGSSYNEQFF

abundance: NA
len: 14
j_gene: TRBJ1-2
v_gene: TRBV25-1
d_gene: NA
CDR3nt: TGTGCCAGCAGTGGACACCTAGGGAGGGGAGGCTACACCTTC
CDR3aa: CASSGHLGRGGYTF

abundance: once
len: 14
j_gene: TRBJ2-7
v_gene: TRBV27
d_gene: NA
CDR3nt: TGTGCCAGCAGTTTATCCCACAGCTCCTACGAGCAGTACTTC
CDR3aa: CASSLSHSSYEQYF

abundance: NA
len: 15
j_gene: TRBJ2-5
v_gene: TRBV6-6
d_gene: TRBD1
CDR3nt: TGTGCCAGCAGTTACCCTGGACAGGGAAAAGAGACCCAGTACTTC
CDR3aa: CASSYPGQGKETQYF

abundance: NA
len: 12
j_gene: TRBJ1-1
v_gene: TRBV25-1
d_gene: NA
CDR3nt: TGTGCCAGCAAAGGCGACCCCGGGAAGGCTTTCTTT
CDR3aa: CASKGDPGKAFF

abundance: NA
len: 19
j_gene: TRBJ2-6
v_gene: TRBV28
d_gene: TRBD1
CDR3nt: TGTGCCAGCAGTTTTAGCCCCGGGACAGGTAGCTCTGGGGCCAACGTCCTGACTTTC
CDR3aa: CASSFSPGTGSSGANVLTF

abundance: NA
len: 18
j_gene: TRBJ2-7
v_gene: TRBV6-2/TRBV6-3
d_gene: TRBD1
CDR3nt: TGTGCCAGCAGTTACTCGTCGTCGAACTGGGACAGGGGGAACGAGCAGTACTTC
CDR3aa: CASSYSSSNWDRGNEQYF

abundance: few
len: 15
j_gene: TRBJ2-7
v_gene: TRBV28
d_gene: NA
CDR3nt: TGTGCCAGCAGTTCCGGGGGACTTGCCACCTACGAGCAGTACTTC
CDR3aa: CASSSGGLATYEQYF

abundance: once
len: 15
j_gene: TRBJ2-1
v_gene: TRBV10-3
d_gene: NA
CDR3nt: TGTGCCATCAGTGTCTCGCGGGAAGCCTACAATGAGCAGTTCTTC
CDR3aa: CAISVSREAYNEQFF

abundance: NA
len: 16
j_gene: TRBJ2-3
v_gene: TRBV18
d_gene: TRBD2
CDR3nt: TGTGCCAGCTCACCACCGACTAGCAGTAGCACAGATACGCAGTATTTT
CDR3aa: CASSPPTSSSTDTQYF

abundance: NA
len: 14
j_gene: TRBJ2-7
v_gene: TRBV6-5
d_gene: NA
CDR3nt: TGTGCCAGCACTAAGGTCGGGGAATCCTACGAGCAGTACTTC
CDR3aa: CASTKVGESYEQYF

abundance: NA
len: 13
j_gene: TRBJ1-6
v_gene: TRBV4-3
d_gene: NA
CDR3nt: TGCGCCAGCAGCCAAGAACGGGATTCACCCCTCCACTTT
CDR3aa: CASSQERDSPLHF

abundance: NA
len: 14
j_gene: TRBJ2-3
v_gene: TRBV5-1
d_gene: NA
CDR3nt: TGCGCCAGCCGAAGCGGCCCTAGCACAGATACGCAGTATTTT
CDR3aa: CASRSGPSTDTQYF

abundance: few
len: 17
j_gene: TRBJ1-4
v_gene: TRBV5-1
d_gene: TRBD1
CDR3nt: TGCGCCAGCAGCCCCGGGACAGGGGTCGCAACTAATGAAAAACTGTTTTTT
CDR3aa: CASSPGTGVATNEKLFF

abundance: NA
len: 17
j_gene: TRBJ2-7
v_gene: TRBV19
d_gene: TRBD2
CDR3nt: TGTGCCAGTAGTACCTCCTCCACTAGCGCGGCAGCCTACGAGCAGTACTTC
CDR3aa: CASSTSSTSAAAYEQYF

abundance: NA
len: 17
j_gene: TRBJ1-1
v_gene: TRBV4-1
d_gene: NA
CDR3nt: TGCGCCAGCAGCCAAGATCGTGGGGCCATCAGAAACACTGAAGCTTTCTTT
CDR3aa: CASSQDRGAIRNTEAFF

abundance: once
len: 16
j_gene: TRBJ2-5
v_gene: TRBV11-2
d_gene: TRBD1
CDR3nt: TGTGCCAGCAGCTTAGGGGTGGACAGGGCGGGCGAGACCCAGTACTTC
CDR3aa: CASSLGVDRAGETQYF

abundance: NA
len: 17
j_gene: TRBJ1-3
v_gene: TRBV28
d_gene: TRBD1
CDR3nt: TGTGCCAGCAGTTTGGGGACAGGCCCACCCGCTGGAAACACCATATATTTT
CDR3aa: CASSLGTGPPAGNTIYF

abundance: NA
len: 13
j_gene: TRBJ2-5
v_gene: TRBV29-1
d_gene: NA
CDR3nt: TGCAGCGTTAATGGACTGAGGGTGGAGACCCAGTACTTC
CDR3aa: CSVNGLRVETQYF

abundance: NA
len: 13
j_gene: TRBJ1-1
v_gene: TRBV12-3/TRBV12-4
d_gene: NA
CDR3nt: TGTGCCAGCAGTTTAAGAGGATACACTGAAGCTTTCTTT
CDR3aa: CASSLRGYTEAFF

abundance: once
len: 15
j_gene: TRBJ2-5
v_gene: TRBV14
d_gene: TRBD1
CDR3nt: TGTGCCAGCAGCCTAAGGACAGGGATCCAAGAGACCCAGTACTTC
CDR3aa: CASSLRTGIQETQYF

abundance: NA
len: 14
j_gene: TRBJ2-5
v_gene: TRBV5-6
d_gene: NA
CDR3nt: TGTGCCAGCAGCTTTGGACAGCTCCAAGAGACCCAGTACTTC
CDR3aa: CASSFGQLQETQYF

abundance: once
len: 13
j_gene: TRBJ2-3
v_gene: TRBV10-3
d_gene: NA
CDR3nt: TGTGCCATCAGTCTTTATGGGGCGGATACGCAGTATTTT
CDR3aa: CAISLYGADTQYF

abundance: NA
len: 12
j_gene: TRBJ1-6
v_gene: TRBV12-3/TRBV12-4
d_gene: NA
CDR3nt: TGTGCCAGCAGTTACGCGGGATCACCCCTCCACTTT
CDR3aa: CASSYAGSPLHF

abundance: NA
len: 14
j_gene: TRBJ2-4
v_gene: TRBV5-4
d_gene: TRBD2
CDR3nt: TGTGCCAGCAGCCCCGGTTTAGCGGGAGGGCCGAAGGACTTC
CDR3aa: CASSPGLAGGPKDF

abundance: NA
len: 18
j_gene: TRBJ2-1
v_gene: TRBV5-4
d_gene: TRBD2
CDR3nt: TGTGCCAGCAGCTTAACTAGCGGGAGGCCATCGACTTACAATGAGCAGTTCTTC
CDR3aa: CASSLTSGRPSTYNEQFF

abundance: NA
len: 16
j_gene: TRBJ2-3
v_gene: TRBV5-8
d_gene: TRBD1
CDR3nt: TGTGCCAGCAGCTTGGGGACAGGGGCGAACACAGATACGCAGTATTTT
CDR3aa: CASSLGTGANTDTQYF

abundance: NA
len: 15
j_gene: TRBJ2-5
v_gene: TRBV4-3
d_gene: NA
CDR3nt: TGCGCCAGCAGCCAAGATCTGACAGACCAAGAGACCCAGTACTTC
CDR3aa: CASSQDLTDQETQYF

abundance: few
len: 15
j_gene: TRBJ1-5
v_gene: TRBV16
d_gene: TRBD1
CDR3nt: TGTGCCAGCAGCCAATCACAGGGGTCCAATCAGCCCCAGCATTTT
CDR3aa: CASSQSQGSNQPQHF

abundance: NA
len: 21
j_gene: TRBJ2-6
v_gene: TRBV2
d_gene: TRBD1
CDR3nt: TGTGCCAGCAGTGAAGGGGGACAGGGGAGGAATATCGGTTTGAGAGCCAACGTCCTGACTTTC
CDR3aa: CASSEGGQGRNIGLRANVLTF

abundance: once
len: 13
j_gene: TRBJ1-2
v_gene: TRBV2
d_gene: NA
CDR3nt: TGTGCCAGCAGTGTGGGCGTGTGGGTCGGCTACACCTTC
CDR3aa: CASSVGVWVGYTF

abundance: NA
len: 11
j_gene: TRBJ1-2
v_gene: TRBV28
d_gene: NA
CDR3nt: TGTGCCGGGGGGGATACCTATGGCTACACCTTC
CDR3aa: CAGGDTYGYTF

abundance: NA
len: 17
j_gene: TRBJ1-1
v_gene: TRBV18
d_gene: TRBD1
CDR3nt: TGTGCCAGCTCACCACAGCGGACAGGCCGATCCGACACTGAAGCTTTCTTT
CDR3aa: CASSPQRTGRSDTEAFF

abundance: once
len: 14
j_gene: TRBJ2-1
v_gene: TRBV7-2
d_gene: NA
CDR3nt: TGTGCCAGCAGCACTCAGAGGGCGGGAAATGAGCAGTTCTTC
CDR3aa: CASSTQRAGNEQFF

abundance: NA
len: 16
j_gene: TRBJ1-2
v_gene: TRBV7-9
d_gene: NA
CDR3nt: TGTGCCAGCAGCCCAGGGGTCCAGGGGACCAACTATGGCTACACCTTC
CDR3aa: CASSPGVQGTNYGYTF

abundance: few
len: 15
j_gene: TRBJ2-1
v_gene: TRBV15
d_gene: TRBD2
CDR3nt: TGTGCCACCAGCACTGGACTAGCGGGAACGGATGAGCAGTTCTTC
CDR3aa: CATSTGLAGTDEQFF

abundance: NA
len: 14
j_gene: TRBJ1-2
v_gene: TRBV6-5
d_gene: NA
CDR3nt: TGTGCCAGCAGTTACGGGCAGGCTACCTATGGCTACACCTTC
CDR3aa: CASSYGQATYGYTF

abundance: NA
len: 13
j_gene: TRBJ2-3
v_gene: TRBV15
d_gene: NA
CDR3nt: TGTGCCACCAGCAGACCGCCCGGGGATACGCAGTATTTT
CDR3aa: CATSRPPGDTQYF

abundance: NA
len: 14
j_gene: TRBJ2-7
v_gene: TRBV4-2
d_gene: NA
CDR3nt: TGTGCCAGCAGCCGCTCCGGGAGTATGTACGAGCAGTACTTC
CDR3aa: CASSRSGSMYEQYF

abundance: NA
len: 14
j_gene: TRBJ2-7
v_gene: TRBV28
d_gene: TRBD2
CDR3nt: TGTGCCAGCAGTTTGAACGGGGGGGTCTACGAGCAGTACTTC
CDR3aa: CASSLNGGVYEQYF

abundance: NA
len: 12
j_gene: TRBJ1-1
v_gene: TRBV11-1
d_gene: NA
CDR3nt: TGTGCCAGCAGCCCAACAGGGATTGAAGCTTTCTTT
CDR3aa: CASSPTGIEAFF

abundance: NA
len: 13
j_gene: TRBJ1-6
v_gene: TRBV4-2
d_gene: NA
CDR3nt: TGTGCCAGCAGCCAAGAAGGGGGATCACCCCTCCACTTT
CDR3aa: CASSQEGGSPLHF

abundance: NA
len: 14
j_gene: TRBJ2-3
v_gene: TRBV18
d_gene: TRBD1
CDR3nt: TGTGCCAGCTCTTCCGGGACAGGGGTGGATACGCAGTATTTT
CDR3aa: CASSSGTGVDTQYF

abundance: NA
len: 16
j_gene: TRBJ1-6
v_gene: TRBV28
d_gene: TRBD1
CDR3nt: TGTGCCAGCAGTTCCCCACAGGGGGCGAATAATTCACCCCTCCACTTT
CDR3aa: CASSSPQGANNSPLHF

abundance: NA
len: 15
j_gene: TRBJ2-5
v_gene: TRBV29-1
d_gene: NA
CDR3nt: TGCAGCGTGGGGGCTATGCGGACCTTCAATGGGACCCAGTACTTC
CDR3aa: CSVGAMRTFNGTQYF

abundance: NA
len: 12
j_gene: TRBJ2-7
v_gene: TRBV3-1/TRBV3-2
d_gene: NA
CDR3nt: TGTGCAACCGCCTCAGAATCCTACGAGCAGTACTTC
CDR3aa: CATASESYEQYF

abundance: NA
len: 15
j_gene: TRBJ1-4
v_gene: TRBV4-3
d_gene: NA
CDR3nt: TGCGCCAGCAGCCTAGAATGGGGGCCTGATGAAAAACTGTTTTTT
CDR3aa: CASSLEWGPDEKLFF

abundance: NA
len: 18
j_gene: TRBJ2-2
v_gene: TRBV7-3
d_gene: TRBD2
CDR3nt: TGTGCCAGCAGCTTAAAGGAGGTAGCGGGAGGTGGCACCGGGGAGCTGTTTTTT
CDR3aa: CASSLKEVAGGGTGELFF